Shown below are 9 T cell receptor beta chains from a single sample sequenced in a study of cytomegalovirus exposure and HLA in healthy donors. Use of 60 Vbeta and 13 Jbeta primers characterized the PCR. This table comes from immunoSEQ multiplex PCR, and its TCRdb copy is limited to in-frame clones, with some not included. The sample includes 150,000 to 200,000 clones, 82% of them seen just once. The specimen was PBMCs. The receptors were gathered from a man aged 35-49 years in good health and CMV-seronegative.

The chain links TRBV7-3 to TRBJ2-3, with TRBD2 matching 8 bases. The CDR3 totals 16 residues. The V segment lost 5 bases and the J segment 2 bases; nucleotides outside the gene matches: 9. Germline V CDR1 and CDR2: SGHTA, FQGTGA. This CDR3 reads CASSRRPGGHTDTQYF. Here the CDR3 DNA reads TGTGCCAGCAGCAGACGCCCGGGAGGGCACACAGATACGCAGTATTTT.

This clone was detected once. The chain links TRBV6-6 to TRBJ1-4, with 7 bases fitting TRBD1. The CDR3 contains 15 residues. From germline, CDR1 is MNHNY and CDR2 SVGAGI (reference sequence). After removal of 5 bases from V and 3 bases from J, the junction contained 6 bases not matched to a gene. In nucleotides, the CDR3 is TGTGCCAGCAGTGATTCGGGACAGTCTAATGAAAAACTGTTTTTT. Translation: CASSDSGQSNEKLFF.

V usage is TRBV18 and J usage is TRBJ2-3; D call uncertain. The CDR3 covers 15 residues. Germline-derived CDR1 and CDR2 are KGHSH and LQKENI. Trimming removed 2 bases from V and 2 bases from J, with 11 bases in between. The CDR3 DNA reads TGTGCCAGCTCACCAGCACTAATATACACAGATACGCAGTATTTT. It codes for CASSPALIYTDTQYF.

V usage is TRBV9 and J usage is TRBJ1-4; D gene ambiguous. Germline assignment: CDR1 SGDLS and CDR2 YYNGEE. CDR3 length: 15 residues. The ends were cut back, 0 bases at V and 2 bases at J, with 8 bases in the middle. CDR3 region: CASSVGPLTNEKLFF. DNA of the CDR3: TGTGCCAGCAGCGTAGGCCCACTCACTAATGAAAAACTGTTTTTT.

This clone has more than one count but fewer than ten. This chain links TRBV5-4 with TRBJ2-3; TRBD2 agrees at 8 bases. V shed 4 bases, J shed 5 bases, and the junction held 9 bases outside the gene matches. The CDR3 runs to 15 residues. Germline CDR1 SGHNT, CDR2 YYREEE (reference sequence). The CDR3 nucleotides read TGTGCCAGCAGCCCCGGGGTAGCGGGGATAGATACGCAGTATTTT. This gives the protein CASSPGVAGIDTQYF.

On this clone: One end of the junction varies from germline; a read error may be responsible. This chain links TRBV5-1 with TRBJ1-6, with D possibly TRBD1 on 6 matching bases. This CDR3 has 8 amino acids. CDR1 SGHRS and CDR2 YFSETQ come from the germline V gene. The CDR3, as DNA: TGCGCCAAGGGGGGGGACGGCTTT. As protein: CAKGGDGF.

This chain links TRBV6-1 with TRBJ2-7; possible D gene TRBD2, 5 bases. The germline V gene encodes CDR1 MNHNS and CDR2 SASEGT. Trimming took 5 bases from V and 3 from J, leaving 11 bases between them. This CDR3 region has 13 residues. The DNA for the CDR3 is TGTGCCAGCAGTCCCCCCGGGGTCTACGAGCAGTACTTC. This encodes CASSPPGVYEQYF.

In its sample, this clone was seen once. The chain employs TRBV19 and TRBJ1-5; the match to TRBD1 covers 7 bases. The trim removed 3 bases at V and 7 bases at J, leaving 6 bases unmatched. The germline V gene encodes CDR1 LNHDA and CDR2 SQIVND (reference sequence). The length of the CDR3 is 14 residues. This CDR3 is CASSIQGDRQPQHF. As DNA, the CDR3 is TGTGCCAGTAGTATTCAGGGGGATAGGCAGCCCCAGCATTTT.

V gene TRBV19 combines with J gene TRBJ1-2; 9 bases line up with TRBD1. The germline gives CDR1 LNHDA, CDR2 SQIVND (reference sequence). J gave up 6 bases and V 5 bases, and 7 bases lay outside the gene matches. CDR3 length: 14 residues. The CDR3 DNA reads TGTGCCAGTAGTTTACAGGGGGCGCGGGATGGCTACACCTTC. It yields the protein CASSLQGARDGYTF.